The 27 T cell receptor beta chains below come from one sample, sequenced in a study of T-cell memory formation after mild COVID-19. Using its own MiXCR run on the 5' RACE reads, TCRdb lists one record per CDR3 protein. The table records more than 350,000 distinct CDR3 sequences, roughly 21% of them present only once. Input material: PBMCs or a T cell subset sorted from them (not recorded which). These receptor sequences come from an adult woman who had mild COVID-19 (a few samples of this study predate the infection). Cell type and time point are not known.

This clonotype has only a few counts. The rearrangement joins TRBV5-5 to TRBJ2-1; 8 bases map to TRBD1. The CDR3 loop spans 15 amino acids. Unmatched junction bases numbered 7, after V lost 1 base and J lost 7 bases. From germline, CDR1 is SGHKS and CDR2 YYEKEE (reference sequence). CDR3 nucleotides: TGTGCCAGCAGCTTGTTTCCCAGGGGGCCTAATGAGCAGTTCTTC. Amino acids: CASSLFPRGPNEQFF. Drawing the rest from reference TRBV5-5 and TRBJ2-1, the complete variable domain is DAGVTQSPTHLIKTRGQQVTLRCSPISGHKSVSWYQQVLGQGPQFIFQYYEKEERGRGNFPDRFSARQFPNYSSELNVNALLLGDSALYLCASSLFPRGPNEQFFGPGTRLTVL.

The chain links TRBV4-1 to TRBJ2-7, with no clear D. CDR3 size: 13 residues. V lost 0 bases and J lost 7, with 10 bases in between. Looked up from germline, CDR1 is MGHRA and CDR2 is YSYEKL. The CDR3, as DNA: TGCGCCAGCAGCCAAGATCCGGTCTCGGAGCAGTACTTC. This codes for CASSQDPVSEQYF.

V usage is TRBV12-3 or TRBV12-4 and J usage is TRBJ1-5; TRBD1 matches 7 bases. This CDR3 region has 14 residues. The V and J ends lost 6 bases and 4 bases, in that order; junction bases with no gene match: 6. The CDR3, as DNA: TGTGCCAGCAGGGGGTCAGGGGGGAATCAGCCCCAGCATTTT. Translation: CASRGSGGNQPQHF.

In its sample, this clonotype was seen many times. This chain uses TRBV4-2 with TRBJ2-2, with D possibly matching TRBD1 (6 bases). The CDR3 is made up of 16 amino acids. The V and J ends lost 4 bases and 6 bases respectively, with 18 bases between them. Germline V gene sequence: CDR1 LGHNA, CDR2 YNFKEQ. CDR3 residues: CASSPRTALKAGELFF. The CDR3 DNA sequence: TGTGCCAGCAGCCCCCGGACAGCCCTTAAGGCCGGGGAGCTGTTTTTT.

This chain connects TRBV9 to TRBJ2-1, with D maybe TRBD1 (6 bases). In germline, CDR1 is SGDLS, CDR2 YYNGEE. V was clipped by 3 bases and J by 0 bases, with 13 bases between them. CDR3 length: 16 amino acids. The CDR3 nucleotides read TGTGCCAGCAGCGCGCACACAGGGAGCTCCTACAATGAGCAGTTCTTC. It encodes CASSAHTGSSYNEQFF.

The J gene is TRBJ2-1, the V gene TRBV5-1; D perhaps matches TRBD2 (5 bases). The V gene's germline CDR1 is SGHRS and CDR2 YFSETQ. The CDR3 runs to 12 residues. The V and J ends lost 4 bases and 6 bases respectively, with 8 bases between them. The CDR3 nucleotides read TGCGCCAGCAGCGGACTTACCAATGAGCAGTTCTTC. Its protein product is CASSGLTNEQFF.

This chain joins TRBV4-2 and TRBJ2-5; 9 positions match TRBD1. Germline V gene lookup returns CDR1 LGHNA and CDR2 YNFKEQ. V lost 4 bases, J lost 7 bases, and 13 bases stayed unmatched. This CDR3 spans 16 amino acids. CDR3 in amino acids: CASSRQMTGGIGTQYF. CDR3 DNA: TGTGCCAGCAGCCGACAAATGACAGGGGGAATAGGGACCCAGTACTTC.

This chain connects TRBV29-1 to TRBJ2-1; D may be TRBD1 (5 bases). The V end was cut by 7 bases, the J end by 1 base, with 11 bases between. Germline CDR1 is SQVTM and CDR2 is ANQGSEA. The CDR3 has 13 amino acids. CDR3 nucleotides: TGCAGCGCCAGGGCCCTATCCTACAATGAGCAGTTCTTC. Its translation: CSARALSYNEQFF.

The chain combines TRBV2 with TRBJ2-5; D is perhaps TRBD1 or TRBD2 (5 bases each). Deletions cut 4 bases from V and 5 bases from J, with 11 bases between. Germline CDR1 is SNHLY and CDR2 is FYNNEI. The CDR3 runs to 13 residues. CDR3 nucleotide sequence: TGTGCCAGCAGTGGGGACCTGGGGGAGACCCAGTACTTC. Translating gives CASSGDLGETQYF.

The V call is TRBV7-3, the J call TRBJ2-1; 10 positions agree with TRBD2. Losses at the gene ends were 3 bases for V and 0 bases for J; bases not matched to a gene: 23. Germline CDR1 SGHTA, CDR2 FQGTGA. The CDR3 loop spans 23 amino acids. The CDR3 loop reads CASSLTLSLLSGRVPSSYNEQFF. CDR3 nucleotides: TGTGCCAGCAGCTTGACCCTTTCTCTCTTAAGCGGGAGGGTCCCTAGCTCCTACAATGAGCAGTTCTTC.

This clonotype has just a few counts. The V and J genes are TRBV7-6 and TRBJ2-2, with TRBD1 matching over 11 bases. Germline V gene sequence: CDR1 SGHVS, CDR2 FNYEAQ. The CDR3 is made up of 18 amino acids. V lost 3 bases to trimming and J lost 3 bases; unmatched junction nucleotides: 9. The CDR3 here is CASSFAPRDRGYTGELFF. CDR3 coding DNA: TGTGCCAGCAGCTTCGCCCCCCGGGACAGGGGGTACACCGGGGAGCTGTTTTTT.

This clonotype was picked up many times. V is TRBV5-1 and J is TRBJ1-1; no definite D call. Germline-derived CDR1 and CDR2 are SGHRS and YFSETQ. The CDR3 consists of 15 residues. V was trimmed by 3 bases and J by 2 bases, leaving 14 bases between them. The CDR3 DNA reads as TGCGCCAGCAGCTATAAAGAGGTGGTCAACACTGAAGCTTTCTTT. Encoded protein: CASSYKEVVNTEAFF.

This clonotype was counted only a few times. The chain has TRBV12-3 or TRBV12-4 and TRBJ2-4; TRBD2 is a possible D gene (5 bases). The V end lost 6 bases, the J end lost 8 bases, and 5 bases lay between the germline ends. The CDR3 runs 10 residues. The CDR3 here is CASSGDIQYF. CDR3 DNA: TGTGCCAGCAGCGGGGACATTCAGTACTTC.

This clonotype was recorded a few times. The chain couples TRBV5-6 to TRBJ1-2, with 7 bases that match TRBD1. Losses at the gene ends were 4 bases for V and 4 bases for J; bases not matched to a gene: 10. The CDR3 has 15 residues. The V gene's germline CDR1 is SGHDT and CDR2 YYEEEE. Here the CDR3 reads CASSRDRVTTYGYTF. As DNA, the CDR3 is TGTGCCAGCAGCCGAGACAGGGTGACGACCTATGGCTACACCTTC.

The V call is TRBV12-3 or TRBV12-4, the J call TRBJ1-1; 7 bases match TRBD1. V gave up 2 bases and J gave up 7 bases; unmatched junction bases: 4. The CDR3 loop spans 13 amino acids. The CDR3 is CASSLRGGGEAFF. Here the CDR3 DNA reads TGTGCCAGCAGTTTAAGAGGGGGCGGTGAAGCTTTCTTT.

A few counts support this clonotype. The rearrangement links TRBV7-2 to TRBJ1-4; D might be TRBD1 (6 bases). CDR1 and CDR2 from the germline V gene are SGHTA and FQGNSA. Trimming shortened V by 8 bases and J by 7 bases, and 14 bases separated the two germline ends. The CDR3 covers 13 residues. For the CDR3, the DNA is TGTGCCAGCGTCAGGGGCGAAGGTGAAAAACTGTTTTTT. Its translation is CASVRGEGEKLFF. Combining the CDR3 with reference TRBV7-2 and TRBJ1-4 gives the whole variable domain GAGVSQSPSNKVTEKGKDVELRCDPISGHTALYWYRQSLGQGLEFLIYFQGNSAPDKSGLPSDRFSAERTGGSVSTLTIQRTQQEDSAVYLCASVRGEGEKLFFGSGTQLSVL.

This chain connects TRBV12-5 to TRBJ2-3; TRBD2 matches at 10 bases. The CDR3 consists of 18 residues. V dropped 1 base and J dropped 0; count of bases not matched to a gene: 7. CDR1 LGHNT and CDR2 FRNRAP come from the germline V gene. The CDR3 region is CASGLGLAGGTSTDTQYF. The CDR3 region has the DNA TGTGCTAGTGGTTTGGGGTTAGCGGGGGGCACCAGCACAGATACGCAGTATTTT. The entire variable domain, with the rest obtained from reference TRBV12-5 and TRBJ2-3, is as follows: DARVTQTPRHKVTEMGQEVTMRCQPILGHNTVFWYRQTMMQGLELLAYFRNRAPLDDSGMPKDRFSAEMPDATLATLKIQPSEPRDSAVYFCASGLGLAGGTSTDTQYFGPGTRLTVL.

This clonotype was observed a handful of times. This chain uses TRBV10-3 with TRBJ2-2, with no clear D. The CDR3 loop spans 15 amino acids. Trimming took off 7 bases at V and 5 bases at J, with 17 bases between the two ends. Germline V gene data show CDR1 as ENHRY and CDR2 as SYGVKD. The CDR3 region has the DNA TGTGCCATCATGGGGTCCGGGTCGCGTACCGGGGAGCTGTTTTTT. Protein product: CAIMGSGSRTGELFF.

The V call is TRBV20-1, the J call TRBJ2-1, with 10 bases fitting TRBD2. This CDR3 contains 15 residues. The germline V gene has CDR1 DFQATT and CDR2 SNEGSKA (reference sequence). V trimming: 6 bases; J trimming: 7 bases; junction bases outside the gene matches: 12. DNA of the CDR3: TGCAGTGCGCAGAGAGCGGGAGGGCCAACAAATGAGCAGTTCTTC. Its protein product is CSAQRAGGPTNEQFF.

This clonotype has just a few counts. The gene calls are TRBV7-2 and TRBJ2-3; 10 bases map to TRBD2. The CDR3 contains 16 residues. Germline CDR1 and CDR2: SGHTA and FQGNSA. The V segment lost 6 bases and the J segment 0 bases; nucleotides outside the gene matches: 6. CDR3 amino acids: CASRLGLAASTDTQYF. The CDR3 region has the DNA TGTGCCAGCAGGCTCGGACTAGCGGCTAGCACAGATACGCAGTATTTT.

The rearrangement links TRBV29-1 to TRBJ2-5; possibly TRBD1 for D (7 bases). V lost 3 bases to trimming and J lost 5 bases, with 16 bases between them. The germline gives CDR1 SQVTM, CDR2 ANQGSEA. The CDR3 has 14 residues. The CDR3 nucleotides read TGCAGCGTTGAGGAGGGGGCTTTTGCGGAGACCCAGTACTTC. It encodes CSVEEGAFAETQYF. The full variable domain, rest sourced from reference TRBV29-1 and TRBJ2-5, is SAVISQKPSRDICQRGTSLTIQCQVDSQVTMMFWYRQQPGQSLTLIATANQGSEATYESGFVIDKFPISRPNLTFSTLTVSNMSPEDSSIYLCSVEEGAFAETQYFGPGTRLLVL.

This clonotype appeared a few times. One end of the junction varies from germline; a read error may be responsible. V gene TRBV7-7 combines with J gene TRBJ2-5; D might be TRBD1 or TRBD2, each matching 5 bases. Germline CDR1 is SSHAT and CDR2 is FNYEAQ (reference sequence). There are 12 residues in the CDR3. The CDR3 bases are TGTGCTAGCAGCCGTTGGGGGGAGACCCAGTACTTC. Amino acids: CASSRWGETQYF.

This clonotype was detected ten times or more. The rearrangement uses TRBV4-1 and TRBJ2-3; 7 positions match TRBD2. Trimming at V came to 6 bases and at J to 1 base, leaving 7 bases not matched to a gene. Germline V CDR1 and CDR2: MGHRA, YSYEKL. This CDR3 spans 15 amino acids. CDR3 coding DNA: TGCGCCAGCAGTCAGGGAGGGTGGCGCACAGATACGCAGTATTTT. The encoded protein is CASSQGGWRTDTQYF.

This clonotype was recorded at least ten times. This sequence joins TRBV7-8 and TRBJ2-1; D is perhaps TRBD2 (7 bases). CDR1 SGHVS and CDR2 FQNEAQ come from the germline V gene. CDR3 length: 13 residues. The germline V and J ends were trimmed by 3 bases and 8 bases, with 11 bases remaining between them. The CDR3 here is CASSLVGGHEQFF. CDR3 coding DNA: TGTGCCAGCAGCTTGGTGGGGGGGCATGAGCAGTTCTTC.

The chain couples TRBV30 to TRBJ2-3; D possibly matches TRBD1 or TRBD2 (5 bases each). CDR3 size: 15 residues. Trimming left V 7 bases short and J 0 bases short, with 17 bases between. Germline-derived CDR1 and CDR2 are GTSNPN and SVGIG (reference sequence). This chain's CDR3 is CASLARGPSTDTQYF. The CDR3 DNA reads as TGTGCCTCGTTAGCGAGGGGACCTAGCACAGATACGCAGTATTTT.

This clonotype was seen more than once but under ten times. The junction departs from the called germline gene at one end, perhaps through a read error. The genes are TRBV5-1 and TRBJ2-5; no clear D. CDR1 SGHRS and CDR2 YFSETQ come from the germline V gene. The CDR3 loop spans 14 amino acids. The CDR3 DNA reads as TGCGCCAGCAGACCCCCGACATATCCCGGCCCACCCGCCTTC. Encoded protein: CASRPPTYPGPPAF.

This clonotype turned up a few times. CDR3 sequence reads: CSARLSLRGTEAFF. CDR3 DNA: TGCAGTGCTAGACTATCTCTGCGGGGCACTGAAGCTTTCTTT. The rearrangement joins TRBV20-1 to TRBJ1-1; D is uncertain. The CDR3 contains 14 residues. Germline values: CDR1 DFQATT, CDR2 SNEGSKA (reference sequence). The V and J ends lost 2 bases and 4 bases respectively, with 14 bases between them.